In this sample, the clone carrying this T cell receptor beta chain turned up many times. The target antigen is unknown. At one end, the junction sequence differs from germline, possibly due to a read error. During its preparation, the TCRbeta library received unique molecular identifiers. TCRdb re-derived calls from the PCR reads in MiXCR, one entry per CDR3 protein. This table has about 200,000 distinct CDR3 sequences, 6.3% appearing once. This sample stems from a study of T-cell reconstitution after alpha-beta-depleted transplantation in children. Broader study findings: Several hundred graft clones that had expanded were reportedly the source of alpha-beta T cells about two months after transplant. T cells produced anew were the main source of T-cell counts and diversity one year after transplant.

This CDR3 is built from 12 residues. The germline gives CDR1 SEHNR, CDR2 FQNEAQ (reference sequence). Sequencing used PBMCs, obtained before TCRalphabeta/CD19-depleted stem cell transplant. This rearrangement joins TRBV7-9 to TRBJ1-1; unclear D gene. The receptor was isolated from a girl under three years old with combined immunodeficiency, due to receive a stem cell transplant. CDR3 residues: CASRLENTEAFF. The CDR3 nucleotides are TGTGCCAGCAGATTAGAGAACACTGAAGCTTTCTTT.